This T cell receptor beta chain was observed in a study of regulatory T cells in long-lasting Graves disease. Broader study findings: Compared with new cases, persistent Graves' patients showed reduced TCR diversity.

This clonotype was recorded at least ten times. Its antigen is undetermined. Both iRepertoire HTBI primers and Arm-PCR of CDR3 regions were used to build the TCR beta libraries. One entry per CDR3 protein results from TCRdb running MiXCR on the multiplex PCR reads. The table lists about 610,000 distinct CDR3 sequences, about 15% of them singletons. Specified time point: newly diagnosed GD, antithyroid drugs for less than 3 months. From RNA extracted from PBMCs, the TCR library was made. The same data also contributed to another study, on T cells in Graves' hyperthyroidism and ophthalmopathy. As reported in that work: Blood also carried most thyroid clonotypes expanded above 0.001.

This specimen was peripheral blood mononuclear cells (PBMCs), taken at new diagnosis, from a patient treated with antithyroid drugs. This sequence was found in a young man with Graves disease.

The CDR3 DNA follows: TGTGCCAGCAGTGAGGACAGGGTCACAGATACGCAGTATTTT. It encodes CASSEDRVTDTQYF. This chain links TRBV6-2 or TRBV6-3 with TRBJ2-3, with 8 bases aligning to TRBD1. This CDR3 contains 14 residues. V lost 5 bases and J lost 2; bases outside the gene matches: 3. The V gene's germline CDR1 is MNHEY and CDR2 SVGEGT.